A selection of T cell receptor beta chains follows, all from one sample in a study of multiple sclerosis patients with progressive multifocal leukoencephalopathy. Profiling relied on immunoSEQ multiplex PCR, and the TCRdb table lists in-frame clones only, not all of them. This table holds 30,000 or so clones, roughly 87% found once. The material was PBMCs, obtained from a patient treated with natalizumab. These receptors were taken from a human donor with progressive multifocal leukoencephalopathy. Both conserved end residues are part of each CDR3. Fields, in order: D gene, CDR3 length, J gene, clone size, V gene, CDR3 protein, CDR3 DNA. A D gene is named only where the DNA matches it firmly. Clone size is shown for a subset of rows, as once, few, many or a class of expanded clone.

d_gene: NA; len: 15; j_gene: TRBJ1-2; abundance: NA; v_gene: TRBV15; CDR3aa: CATSRDLSTVRGYTF; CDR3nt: TGTGCCACCAGCAGAGATCTAAGTACCGTTAGGGGCTACACCTTC
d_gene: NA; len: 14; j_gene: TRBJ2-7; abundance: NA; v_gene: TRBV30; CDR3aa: CAWSVPGLSYEQYF; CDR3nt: TGTGCCTGGAGTGTACCCGGACTCTCCTACGAGCAGTACTTC
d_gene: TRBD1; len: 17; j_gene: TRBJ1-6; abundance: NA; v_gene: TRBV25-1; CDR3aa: CASSEGPGGAFNSPLHF; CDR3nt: TGTGCCAGCAGTGAAGGACCAGGGGGCGCATTTAATTCACCCCTCCACTTT
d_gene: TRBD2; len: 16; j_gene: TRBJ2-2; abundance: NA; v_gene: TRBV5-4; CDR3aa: CASSLAGLAASGELFF; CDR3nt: TGTGCCAGCAGCTTGGCGGGACTAGCGGCCAGCGGGGAGCTGTTTTTT
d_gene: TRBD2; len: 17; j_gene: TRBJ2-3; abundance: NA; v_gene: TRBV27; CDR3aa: CASSFLGTSGTGDTQYF; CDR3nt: TGTGCCAGCAGTTTCCTCGGGACTAGCGGGACCGGGGATACGCAGTATTTT
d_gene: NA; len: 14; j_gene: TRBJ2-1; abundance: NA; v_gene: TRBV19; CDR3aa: CASSIGTGRDEQFF; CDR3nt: TGTGCCAGTAGTATCGGTACAGGGAGGGATGAGCAGTTCTTC
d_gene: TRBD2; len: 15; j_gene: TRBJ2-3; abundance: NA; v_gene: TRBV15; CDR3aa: CATSRGSGGVDTQYF; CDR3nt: TGTGCCACCAGCAGAGGCAGCGGGGGAGTGGATACGCAGTATTTT
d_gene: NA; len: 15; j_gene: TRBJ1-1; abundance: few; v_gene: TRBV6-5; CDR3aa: CASRRGGDLNTEAFF; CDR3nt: TGTGCCAGCAGAAGGGGGGGGGACTTGAACACTGAAGCTTTCTTT
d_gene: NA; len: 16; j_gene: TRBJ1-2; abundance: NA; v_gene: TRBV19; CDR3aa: CASSIRTATENYGYTF; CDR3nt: TGTGCCAGTAGTATAAGGACAGCAACCGAGAACTATGGCTACACCTTC
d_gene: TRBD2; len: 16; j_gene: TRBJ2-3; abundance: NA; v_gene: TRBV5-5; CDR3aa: CASSLEGGSATDTQYF; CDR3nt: TGTGCCAGCAGCTTGGAGGGCGGGAGCGCGACAGATACGCAGTATTTT
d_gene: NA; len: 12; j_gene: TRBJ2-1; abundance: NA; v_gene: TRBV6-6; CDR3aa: CASSHPPDEQFF; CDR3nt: TGTGCCAGCAGTCACCCCCCCGATGAGCAGTTCTTC
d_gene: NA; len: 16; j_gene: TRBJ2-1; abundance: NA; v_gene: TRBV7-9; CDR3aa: CASSLGGAYSYNEQFF; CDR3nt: TGTGCCAGCAGCTTAGGGGGCGCCTACTCCTACAATGAGCAGTTCTTC
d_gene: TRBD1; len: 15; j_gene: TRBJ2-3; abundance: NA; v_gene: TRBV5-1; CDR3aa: CASRPDRGFTDTQYF; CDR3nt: TGCGCCAGCAGGCCCGACAGGGGGTTCACAGATACGCAGTATTTT
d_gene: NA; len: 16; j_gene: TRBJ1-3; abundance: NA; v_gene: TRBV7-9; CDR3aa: CASSLRRSGDGNTIYF; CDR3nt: TGTGCCAGCAGCTTACGCAGGTCAGGGGATGGAAACACCATATATTTT
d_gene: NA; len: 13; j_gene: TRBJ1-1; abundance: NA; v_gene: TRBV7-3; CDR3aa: CASSWGSNTEAFF; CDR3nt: TGTGCCAGCAGCTGGGGTTCGAACACTGAAGCTTTCTTT
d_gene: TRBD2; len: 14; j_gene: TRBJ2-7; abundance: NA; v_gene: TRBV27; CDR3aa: CASSLWGSGSEQYF; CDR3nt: TGTGCCAGCAGTTTATGGGGGAGCGGGAGCGAGCAGTACTTC
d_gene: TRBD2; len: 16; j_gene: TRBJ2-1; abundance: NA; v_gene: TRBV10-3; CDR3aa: CAISRTSGRVGNEQFF; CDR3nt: TGTGCCATCAGTCGGACTAGCGGGAGGGTAGGAAATGAGCAGTTCTTC
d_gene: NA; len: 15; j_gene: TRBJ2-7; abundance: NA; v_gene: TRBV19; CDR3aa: CASSISGSAFYEQYF; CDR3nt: TGTGCCAGTAGTATTAGCGGTAGCGCATTCTACGAGCAGTACTTC
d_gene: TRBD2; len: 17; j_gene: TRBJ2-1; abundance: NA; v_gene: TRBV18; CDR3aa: CASSPPPAGAYYNEQFF; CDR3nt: TGTGCCAGCTCACCCCCCCCAGCGGGAGCTTACTACAATGAGCAGTTCTTC
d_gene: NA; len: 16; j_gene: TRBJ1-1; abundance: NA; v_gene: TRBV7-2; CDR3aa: CASSLAGLQGLTEAFF; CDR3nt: TGTGCCAGCAGCTTAGCCGGCCTTCAGGGTTTGACTGAAGCTTTCTTT
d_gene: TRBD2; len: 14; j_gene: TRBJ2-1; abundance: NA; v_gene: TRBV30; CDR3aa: CAWGAGAGGNEQFF; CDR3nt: TGTGCCTGGGGTGCGGGAGCGGGAGGAAATGAGCAGTTCTTC
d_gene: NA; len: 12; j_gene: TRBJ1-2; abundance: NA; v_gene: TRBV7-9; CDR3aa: CASSSSNYGYTF; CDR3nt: TGTGCCAGCAGCTCTTCGAACTATGGCTACACCTTC
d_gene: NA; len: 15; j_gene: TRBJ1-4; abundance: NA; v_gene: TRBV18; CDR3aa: CASSLGSATNEKLFF; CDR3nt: TGTGCCAGCTCACTGGGGTCTGCAACTAATGAAAAACTGTTTTTT
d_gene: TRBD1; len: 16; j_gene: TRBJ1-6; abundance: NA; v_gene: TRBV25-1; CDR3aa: CASSDSTGTGGSPLHF; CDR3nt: TGTGCCAGCAGTGACTCCACCGGGACAGGTGGTTCACCCCTCCACTTT
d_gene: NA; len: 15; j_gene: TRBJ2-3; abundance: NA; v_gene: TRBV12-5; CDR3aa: CASARDSFSSDTQYF; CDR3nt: TGTGCTAGTGCCCGGGACTCCTTCTCTTCAGATACGCAGTATTTT
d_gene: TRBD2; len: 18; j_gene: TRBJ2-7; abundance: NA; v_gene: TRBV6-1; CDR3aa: CASSEVWGRAGGSYEQYF; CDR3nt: TGTGCCAGCAGTGAAGTTTGGGGGAGAGCGGGAGGCTCCTACGAGCAGTACTTC
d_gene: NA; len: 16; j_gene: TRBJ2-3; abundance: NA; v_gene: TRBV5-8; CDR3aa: CASSQLGGGYTDTQYF; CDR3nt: TGTGCCAGCAGCCAACTCGGCGGGGGCTACACAGATACGCAGTATTTT